Sequencing of this T cell receptor beta chain was carried out in a study of CD8 T cells in Susac syndrome. The RNA, about 0.45 to 1 ug, was put through reverse transcription using random hexamers. By means of immunoSEQ multiplex PCR, TCR beta CDR3 spanning 54 Vbeta and 13 Jbeta underwent amplification. TCRdb recomputed calls from the immunoSEQ multiplex PCR reads with MiXCR, one row per CDR3 protein. Of hundreds of thousands of distinct CDR3 sequences in the sample, about 88% were seen once. Sequencing of TCR beta covered CD8+ and CD4+ T cells obtained from blood. Negative isolation was applied to CD8+ and CD4+ T cells, and FACS enrichment was applied to TEMRA cells. Sequencing was done on a sample of CD8+ T cells from PBMCs. The receptor's source is a human donor with multiple sclerosis.

CDR3: CASSQGLYYEQYF. The CDR3 region has the DNA TGTGCCAGCAGCCAAGGCCTGTACTACGAGCAGTACTTC. The genes are TRBV3-1 and TRBJ2-7; D ambiguous. Deletions cut 1 base from V and 3 bases from J, with 7 bases between. This CDR3 is built from 13 residues. Germline loops: CDR1 LGHDT, CDR2 YNNKEL (reference sequence).